This T cell receptor (beta chain) was captured in a study of blood T cell repertoires in COVID-19. Study-level information: Nucleic acid was either cDNA or gDNA, and it came from T cells, B-cell-depleted T cells, or PBMCs.

This CDR3 has 12 amino acids. V lost 3 bases and J lost 12; bases outside the gene matches: 8. The germline V gene encodes CDR1 SGHDT and CDR2 YYEEEE. The method was immunoSEQ multiplex PCR; TCRdb's version includes in-frame clones alone and lacks a portion of them. The sample records nearly 350,000 clones, about 90% being singletons. The chain links TRBV5-6 to TRBJ1-1; 7 bases line up with TRBD1. The receptor's source is a woman in her fifties or sixties with COVID-19, enrolled during active disease. The sample taken for sequencing was peripheral blood. CDR3 nucleotides: TGTGCCAGCAGCTCGACAGGGTTTCGGACTTTCTTT. Translation: CASSSTGFRTFF. The complete variable domain, with remaining parts taken from reference TRBV5-6 and TRBJ1-1, reads DAGVTQSPTHLIKTRGQQVTLRCSPKSGHDTVSWYQQALGQGPQFIFQYYEEEERQRGNFPDRFSGHQFPNYSSELNVNALLLGDSALYLCASSSTGFRTFFGQGTRLTVV.